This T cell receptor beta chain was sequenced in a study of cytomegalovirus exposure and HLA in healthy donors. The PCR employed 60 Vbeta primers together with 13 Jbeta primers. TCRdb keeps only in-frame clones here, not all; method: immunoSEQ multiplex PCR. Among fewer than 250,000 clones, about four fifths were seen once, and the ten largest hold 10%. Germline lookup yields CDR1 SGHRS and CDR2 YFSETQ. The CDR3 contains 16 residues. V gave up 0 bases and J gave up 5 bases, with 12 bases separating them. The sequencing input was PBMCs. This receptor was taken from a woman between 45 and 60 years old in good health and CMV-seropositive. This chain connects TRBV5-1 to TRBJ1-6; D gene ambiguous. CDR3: CASSLVTGFNNSPLHF. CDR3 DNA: TGCGCCAGCAGCTTGGTTACCGGGTTTAATAATTCACCCCTCCACTTT.